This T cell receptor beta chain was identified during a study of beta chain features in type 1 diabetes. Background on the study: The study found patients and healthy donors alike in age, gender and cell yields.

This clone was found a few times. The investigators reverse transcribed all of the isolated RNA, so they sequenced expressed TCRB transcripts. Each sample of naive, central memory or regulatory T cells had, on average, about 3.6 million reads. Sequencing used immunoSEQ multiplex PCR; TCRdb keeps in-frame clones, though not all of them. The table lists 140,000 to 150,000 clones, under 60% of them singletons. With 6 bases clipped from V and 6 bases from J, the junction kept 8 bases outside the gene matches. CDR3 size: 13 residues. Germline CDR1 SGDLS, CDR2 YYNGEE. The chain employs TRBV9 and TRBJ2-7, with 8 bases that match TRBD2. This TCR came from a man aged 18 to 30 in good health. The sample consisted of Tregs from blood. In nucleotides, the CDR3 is TGTGCCAGCATTCCCAAGCGGGAGCCCGAGCAGTACTTC. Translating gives CASIPKREPEQYF.